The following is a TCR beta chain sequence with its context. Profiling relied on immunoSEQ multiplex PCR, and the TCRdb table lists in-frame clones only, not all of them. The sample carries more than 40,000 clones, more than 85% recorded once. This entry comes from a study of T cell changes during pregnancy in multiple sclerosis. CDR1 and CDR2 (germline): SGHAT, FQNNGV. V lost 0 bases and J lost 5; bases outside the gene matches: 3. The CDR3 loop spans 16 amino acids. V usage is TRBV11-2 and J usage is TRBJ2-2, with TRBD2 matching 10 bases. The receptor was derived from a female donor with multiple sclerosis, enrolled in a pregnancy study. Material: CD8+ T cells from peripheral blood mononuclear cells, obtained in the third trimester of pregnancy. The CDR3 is CASSLETSGVTGELFF. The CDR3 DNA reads TGTGCCAGCAGCTTAGAAACTAGCGGGGTGACCGGGGAGCTGTTTTTT.